Listed below are T cell receptor beta chains from one sample, sequenced in a study of patients and donors after allogeneic stem cell transplantation. TCRdb used MiXCR to reprocess the RT-PCR reads, holding one entry per CDR3 protein. The repertoire holds approximately 150,000 distinct CDR3 sequences, with 30% to 45% as singletons. Sequencing input: blood, either unsorted or a sorted T cell fraction (not recorded which). All receptors derive from a human donor who was either an allogeneic HSCT recipient or a stem cell or donor lymphocyte infusion donor (not recorded which). It is not recorded whose cells these are; they may come from a transplant donor. Each CDR3 is given with its conserved first and last residue. The order of the fields is V gene, J gene, clone size, D gene, CDR3 DNA, CDR3 protein. The D gene is left open where the match is weak. Some rows mark clone size as missing; the rest say once, few, many or name a class of expanded clone.

TRBV6-5	TRBJ1-6	NA	TRBD1	TGTGCCAGCAGTCGCCCGGGACAGGGGGTCTCACCCCTCCACTTT	CASSRPGQGVSPLHF
TRBV12-3/TRBV12-4	TRBJ1-2	few	TRBD1	TGTGCCAGCAGTTTACAAGGGGGCGGTTTCTATGGCTACACCTTC	CASSLQGGGFYGYTF
TRBV4-3	TRBJ1-2	NA	NA	TGCGCCAGCAGCCAAGGCGAGTCCCGCACTTATGGCTACACCTTC	CASSQGESRTYGYTF
TRBV12-3/TRBV12-4	TRBJ1-1	few	NA	TGTGCCAGCAGTTTGGGGATTTTGAACACTGAAGCTTTCTTT	CASSLGILNTEAFF
TRBV29-1	TRBJ2-5	few	NA	TGCAGCGTTGGGGGAACAGGGTTGCAAGAGACCCAGTACTTC	CSVGGTGLQETQYF
TRBV7-6	TRBJ1-1	NA	NA	TGTGCCAGCAGCCCGCTTGCCGGGGGCTGGGACGAGGCTGAAGCTTTCTTT	CASSPLAGGWDEAEAFF
TRBV9	TRBJ2-1	few	TRBD1	TGTGCCACTTCTCAAGGGACAGGGGGGAACAATGAGCAGTTCTTC	CATSQGTGGNNEQFF
TRBV27	TRBJ2-3	few	NA	TGTGCCAGCAGTCCTACCGGGACAAGACGCACAGATACGCAGTATTTT	CASSPTGTRRTDTQYF
TRBV12-3/TRBV12-4	TRBJ1-1	NA	TRBD1	TGTGCCAGCAGCCCTGAAGGGGGCTTAACTGAAGCTTTCTTT	CASSPEGGLTEAFF
TRBV7-2	TRBJ1-5	few	TRBD1	TGTGCCAGCAGCTTAACGACAGGGGGCTTTCAGCCCCAGCATTTT	CASSLTTGGFQPQHF
TRBV27	TRBJ2-3	NA	TRBD2	TGTGCCAGCAGTTTGGGAGCTAGCGGGTATACAGATACGCAGTATTTT	CASSLGASGYTDTQYF
TRBV12-3/TRBV12-4	TRBJ2-7	NA	TRBD2	TGTGCCAGCGGCTCGGGGGGGGGCGAGCAGTACTTC	CASGSGGGEQYF
TRBV6-5	TRBJ2-3	NA	NA	TGTGCCAGCAGTTACTCCCCGGGGGACGGGACAGATACGCAGTATTTT	CASSYSPGDGTDTQYF
TRBV11-2	TRBJ1-1	NA	TRBD1	TGTGCCAGCAGCGCGGACAGGGGGAACACTGAAGCTTTCTTT	CASSADRGNTEAFF
TRBV3-1	TRBJ1-4	NA	NA	TGTGCCAGCAGCCAAGTTCCAGGCAAGGGAAAACTGTTTTTT	CASSQVPGKGKLFF
TRBV9	TRBJ1-2	NA	TRBD1	TGTGCCAGCAGCGTAGGACAGGGGATCGGCTACACCTTC	CASSVGQGIGYTF
TRBV4-2	TRBJ2-3	NA	TRBD2	TGTGCCAGCAGCCAAGTTGGCGGGGGGGCCGTGGATACGCAGTATTTT	CASSQVGGGAVDTQYF
TRBV18	TRBJ2-7	NA	TRBD1	TGTGCCAGCTCACCACGACAGGGGACATACGAGCAGTACTTC	CASSPRQGTYEQYF
TRBV28	TRBJ1-2	NA	NA	TGTGCCAGCAGTTTAAGAGGCAGCTATTATGGCTACACCTTC	CASSLRGSYYGYTF
TRBV12-3/TRBV12-4	TRBJ1-2	few	NA	TGTGCCAGCACCCTTGGCGGGGACCCATATGGCTACACCTTC	CASTLGGDPYGYTF
TRBV24-1	TRBJ1-5	NA	NA	TGTGCCACCAGTGATCCCGGGAGTTTTCAGCCCCAGCATTTT	CATSDPGSFQPQHF
TRBV9	TRBJ1-3	NA	NA	TGTGCCAGCAGCGTAGGGACTACTGGAAACACCATATATTTT	CASSVGTTGNTIYF
TRBV5-5	TRBJ1-1	NA	NA	TGTGCCAGCAGCTTTCGGCAGGGGCCTTGGGCCACTGAAGCTTTCTTT	CASSFRQGPWATEAFF
TRBV6-6	TRBJ1-3	NA	NA	TGTGCCAGCACCCAAACAGCTCTCTCTGGAAACACCATATATTTT	CASTQTALSGNTIYF
TRBV3-1	TRBJ1-2	few	NA	TGTGCCAGCAGCCAAGCGGTGCCCTATGGCTACACCTTC	CASSQAVPYGYTF
TRBV20-1	TRBJ1-5	few	TRBD1	TGCAGTGCGCCGGGACAGGGCACTCAGCCCCAGCATTTT	CSAPGQGTQPQHF
TRBV24-1	TRBJ1-6	few	NA	TGTGCCACCAGTGGCGGGGATTCCTCACCCCTCCACTTT	CATSGGDSSPLHF
TRBV24-1	TRBJ2-5	once	TRBD1	TGTGCCACCAGTGTGGACAGGGGAATGGAAGAGACCCAGTACTTC	CATSVDRGMEETQYF
TRBV7-3	TRBJ2-3	NA	TRBD2	TGTGCCAGCAGCTTTAGCGGGGGGGATACGCAGTATTTT	CASSFSGGDTQYF
TRBV12-3/TRBV12-4	TRBJ2-7	NA	NA	TGTGCCAGCAGTTTTCGGAGTCGGGGGACCTACGAGCAGTACTTC	CASSFRSRGTYEQYF
TRBV4-3	TRBJ2-3	NA	NA	TGCGCCAGCAGCCCTGGACCGTCTAGCACAGATACGCAGTATTTT	CASSPGPSSTDTQYF
TRBV5-6	TRBJ1-5	NA	NA	TGTGCCAGCAGCCGGGGATTTAGCAATCAGCCCCAGCATTTT	CASSRGFSNQPQHF
TRBV5-5	TRBJ2-1	NA	NA	TGTGCCAGCAGCTTGGTGAGGAATGACAATGAGCAGTTCTTC	CASSLVRNDNEQFF
TRBV24-1	TRBJ2-7	NA	NA	TGTGCCACCAGTGACCCCCGGAAGGGGATCGACGAGCAGTACTTC	CATSDPRKGIDEQYF
TRBV27	TRBJ1-6	NA	TRBD1	TGTGCCAGCTGGACAGGTGGGAGGTCACCCCTCCACTTT	CASWTGGRSPLHF
TRBV28	TRBJ2-5	few	NA	TGTGCCAGCAGTTCCCTGCACAGGTCGAAGGAGACCCAGTACTTC	CASSSLHRSKETQYF
TRBV7-2	TRBJ1-1	few	TRBD1	TGTGCCAGCAGACCCCTAAGACAGGGGAACACTGAAGCTTTCTTT	CASRPLRQGNTEAFF